This T cell receptor beta chain was recorded in a study of regulatory T cells in long-lasting Graves disease (dated by TCRdb to 2020 to 2022). With regard to the full study: In the newly diagnosed Graves' disease group, patients had been taking antithyroid drugs for less than 3 months. Peripheral blood TCR sequencing and RNA sequencing compared persistent Graves' disease patients with newly diagnosed Graves' disease patients. The study took place in China and was registered as a clinical trial. TCR sequencing covered roughly 13 persistent and around 20 newly diagnosed Graves' disease patients, approximately 33 samples in total.

CDR1 and CDR2, looked up from the germline V gene (reference sequence), are LGHDT and YNNKEL. The CDR3 spans 15 residues, from the cysteine through the phenylalanine. The retained sequence is limited to the CDR3, 45 bases, with the frame set at the first base. V is cut by 1 base and J by 2 bases, and the space between the germline ends is 10 bases. Results and caveats for the whole study, not just this receptor: Persistent Graves' disease patients showed lower TCR Shannon entropy and fewer highly expanded clones than newly diagnosed patients, suggesting clonal expansion. Only peripheral blood was studied, because thyroid tissue, the primary lesion, was inaccessible. Preferential use of TRBV28, TRBJ1-2 and TRBJ2-5 was observed in persistent disease, whereas TRBV20-1 and TRBJ2-1 were favored in newly diagnosed disease. As a limitation, the authors acknowledged that the small sample size may reduce accuracy. Sequencing and analysis were limited to the TCR beta chain. More public clonotypes were shared among persistent patients (roughly 2,700) than among newly diagnosed patients (roughly 1,000).

Receptors were amplified or captured by multiplex PCR. Instrument on record: Illumina HiSeq 4000. iRepertoire HTBI primers and Arm-PCR amplification of CDR3 regions were used to construct TCR beta libraries. Gel purification was performed on PCR products prior to sequencing. On the authors' methods: Gene usage analysis of CDR3 amino acid clonotypes used the roughly 60 TRBV and 14 to 15 TRBJ segments found across samples. COPE and FqMerger were used to merge filtered high-quality paired reads into contigs. Contigs were aligned with BLAST to IMGT TRBV, TRBD and TRBJ reference genes, and CDR3 was defined per IMGT. Clonotypes above 0.1% frequency were classified as highly expanded clones. Repertoire diversity was measured by Shannon entropy, and V-J evenness by the Gini coefficient. Public clonotypes were defined as clonotypes shared by more than one individual. TCRdb ran its own pipeline on the public reads, namely fastp trimming at Q25 and MiXCR clone calling, and kept in-frame beta chains. Duplicate CDR3 protein sequences are folded into a single record with the most common DNA and genes. None of the V and J calls come from the authors' own analysis; TCRdb made them. This sample comprises fewer than 350,000 distinct CDR3 sequences, 18% of them detected only once. The ten largest account for roughly 35% of the sample.

The time point label, as the study defines it: newly diagnosed GD, antithyroid drugs for less than 3 months. For both TCR sequencing and RNA sequencing, RNA was extracted from PBMCs in TRIzol. The diagnosis of Graves' disease was made according to American Thyroid Association guidelines. The patients came from an endocrinology department in Xi'an, China. Each patient gave around 9.2 milliliters of peripheral blood, collected in an EDTA anticoagulant tube. Ficoll Paque Plus density gradient separation was used to isolate PBMCs, and no further T cell sorting was done. An Agilent 2100 Bioanalyzer and agarose gel were used to assess RNA quality, and a NanoDrop 2000 was used to measure RNA concentration. Concerning this clonotype itself: The antigen this receptor binds is unknown. No much larger clone exists at a distance of one base, and base qualities are not known.

The sample here was peripheral blood mononuclear cells (PBMCs), taken at new diagnosis, from a patient treated with antithyroid drugs. The receptor's source is a female donor with Graves disease. The rearrangement joined TRBV3-1 to TRBJ2-3; TRBD1 could be the D gene, as 5 bases match. The CDR3 region has the sequence CASSQAGIYTDTQYF. The sequenced DNA is TGTGCCAGCAGCCAAGCAGGGATATACACAGATACGCAGTATTTT.